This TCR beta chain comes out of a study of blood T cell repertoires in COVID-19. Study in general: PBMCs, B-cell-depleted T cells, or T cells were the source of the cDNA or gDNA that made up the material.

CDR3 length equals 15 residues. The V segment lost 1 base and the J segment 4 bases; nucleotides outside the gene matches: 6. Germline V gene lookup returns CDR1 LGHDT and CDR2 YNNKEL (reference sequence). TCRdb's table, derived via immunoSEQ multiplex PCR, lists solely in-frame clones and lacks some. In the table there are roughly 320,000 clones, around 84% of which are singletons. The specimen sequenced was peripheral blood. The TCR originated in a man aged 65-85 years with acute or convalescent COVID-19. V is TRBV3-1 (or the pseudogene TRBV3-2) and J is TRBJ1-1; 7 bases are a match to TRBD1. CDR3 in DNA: TGTGCCAGCAGCCAAGGCTCAGGGGGAATCACTGAAGCTTTCTTT. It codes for CASSQGSGGITEAFF.